This T cell receptor (beta chain) was found in a study of blood T cell repertoires in COVID-19. Across the whole study: Acute and convalescent COVID-19 specimens originated in the United States, Italy and Spain. PBMCs, B-cell-depleted T cells, or T cells provided the cDNA or gDNA that made up the material.

V lost 3 bases and J 8 bases, leaving 18 bases between the germline ends. Germline values: CDR1 SGHDT, CDR2 YYEEEE. The CDR3 consists of 14 residues. Authors' processing steps: Reference gene primer amplification gave estimated nucleated cell counts. The repertoire was sequenced with immunoSEQ multiplex PCR; TCRdb's copy has only in-frame clones and lacks some. V and J calls and clone size are as listed in that table; D and trimming were resolved from the DNA. The sample consists of approximately 90,000 clones, 75% to 85% of them appearing once. The chain combines TRBV5-6 with TRBJ2-7, with D maybe TRBD2 (5 bases). Sequences were obtained from peripheral blood. This receptor was taken from an elderly woman with acute or convalescent COVID-19. The CDR3 is CASSSEGPPGKQYF. CDR3 sequence (DNA): TGTGCCAGCAGCTCCGAGGGCCCACCGGGAAAGCAGTACTTC.